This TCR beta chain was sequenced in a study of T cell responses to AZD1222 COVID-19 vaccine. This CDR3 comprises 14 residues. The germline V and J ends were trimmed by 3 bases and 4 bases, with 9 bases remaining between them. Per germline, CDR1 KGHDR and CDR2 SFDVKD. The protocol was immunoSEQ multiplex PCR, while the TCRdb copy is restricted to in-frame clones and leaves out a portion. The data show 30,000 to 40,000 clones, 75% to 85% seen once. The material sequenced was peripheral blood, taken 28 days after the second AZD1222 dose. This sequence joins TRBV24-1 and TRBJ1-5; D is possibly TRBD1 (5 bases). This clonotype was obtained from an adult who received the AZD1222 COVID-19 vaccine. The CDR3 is CATSDGPGNQPQHF. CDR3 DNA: TGTGCCACCAGTGATGGCCCAGGGAATCAGCCCCAGCATTTT.